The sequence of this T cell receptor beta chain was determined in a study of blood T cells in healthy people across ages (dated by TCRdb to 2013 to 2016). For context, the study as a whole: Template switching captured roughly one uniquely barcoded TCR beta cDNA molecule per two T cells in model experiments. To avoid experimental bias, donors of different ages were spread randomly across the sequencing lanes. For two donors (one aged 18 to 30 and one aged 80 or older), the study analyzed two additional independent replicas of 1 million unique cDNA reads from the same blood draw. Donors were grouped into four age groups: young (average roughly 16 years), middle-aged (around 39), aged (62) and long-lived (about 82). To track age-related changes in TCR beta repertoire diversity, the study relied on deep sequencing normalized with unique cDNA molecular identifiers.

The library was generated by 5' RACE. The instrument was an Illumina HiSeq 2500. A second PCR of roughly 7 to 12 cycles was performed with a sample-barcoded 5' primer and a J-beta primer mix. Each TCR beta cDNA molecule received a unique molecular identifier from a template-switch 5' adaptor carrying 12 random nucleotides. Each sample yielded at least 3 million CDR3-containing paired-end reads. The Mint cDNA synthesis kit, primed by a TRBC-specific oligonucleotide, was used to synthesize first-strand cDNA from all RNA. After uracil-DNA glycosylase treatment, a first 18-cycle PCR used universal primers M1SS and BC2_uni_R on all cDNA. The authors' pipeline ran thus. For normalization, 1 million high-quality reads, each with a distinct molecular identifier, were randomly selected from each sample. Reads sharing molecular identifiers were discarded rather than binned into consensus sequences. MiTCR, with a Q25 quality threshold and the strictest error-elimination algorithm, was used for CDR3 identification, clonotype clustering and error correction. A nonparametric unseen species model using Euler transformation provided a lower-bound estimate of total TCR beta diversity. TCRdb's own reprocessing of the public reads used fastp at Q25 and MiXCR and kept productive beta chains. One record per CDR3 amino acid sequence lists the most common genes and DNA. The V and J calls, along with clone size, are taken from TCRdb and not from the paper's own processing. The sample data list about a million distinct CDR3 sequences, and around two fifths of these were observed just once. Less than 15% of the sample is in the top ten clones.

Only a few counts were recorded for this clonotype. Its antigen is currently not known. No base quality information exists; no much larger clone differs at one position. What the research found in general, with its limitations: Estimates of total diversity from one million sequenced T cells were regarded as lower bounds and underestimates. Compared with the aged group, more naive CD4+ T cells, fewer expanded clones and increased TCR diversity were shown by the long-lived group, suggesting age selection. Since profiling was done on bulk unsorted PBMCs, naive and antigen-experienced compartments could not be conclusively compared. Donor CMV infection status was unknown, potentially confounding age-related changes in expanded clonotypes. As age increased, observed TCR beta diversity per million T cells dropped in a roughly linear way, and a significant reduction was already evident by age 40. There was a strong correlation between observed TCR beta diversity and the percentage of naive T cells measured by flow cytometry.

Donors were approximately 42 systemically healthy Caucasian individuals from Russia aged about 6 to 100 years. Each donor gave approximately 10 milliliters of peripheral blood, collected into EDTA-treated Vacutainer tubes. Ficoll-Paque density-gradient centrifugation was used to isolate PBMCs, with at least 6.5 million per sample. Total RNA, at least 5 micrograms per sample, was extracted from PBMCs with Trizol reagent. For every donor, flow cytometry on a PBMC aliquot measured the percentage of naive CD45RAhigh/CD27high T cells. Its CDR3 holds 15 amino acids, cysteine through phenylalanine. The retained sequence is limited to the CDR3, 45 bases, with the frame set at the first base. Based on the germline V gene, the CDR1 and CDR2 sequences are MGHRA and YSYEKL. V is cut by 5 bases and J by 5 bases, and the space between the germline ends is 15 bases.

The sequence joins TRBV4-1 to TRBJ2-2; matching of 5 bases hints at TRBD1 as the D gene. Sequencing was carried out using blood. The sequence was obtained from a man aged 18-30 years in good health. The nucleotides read TGCGCCAGCAGCGCCACAGGTTCAGTAACCGGGGAGCTGTTTTTT. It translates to CASSATGSVTGELFF.